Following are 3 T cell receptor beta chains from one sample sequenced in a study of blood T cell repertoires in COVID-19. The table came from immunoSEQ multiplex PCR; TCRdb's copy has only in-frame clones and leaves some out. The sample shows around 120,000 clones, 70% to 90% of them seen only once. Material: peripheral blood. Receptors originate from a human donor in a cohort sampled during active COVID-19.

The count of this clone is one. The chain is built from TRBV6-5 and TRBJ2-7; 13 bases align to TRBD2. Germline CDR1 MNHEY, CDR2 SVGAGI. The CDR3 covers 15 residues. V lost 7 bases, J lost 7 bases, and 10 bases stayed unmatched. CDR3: CASMSGTSGNWEQYF. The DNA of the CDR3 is TGTGCCAGCATGTCCGGGACTAGCGGGAACTGGGAGCAGTACTTC.

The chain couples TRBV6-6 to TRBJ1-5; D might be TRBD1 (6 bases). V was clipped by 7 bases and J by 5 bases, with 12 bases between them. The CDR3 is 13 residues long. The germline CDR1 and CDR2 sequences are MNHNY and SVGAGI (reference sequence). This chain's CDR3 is CASTEGGHQPQHF. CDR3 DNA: TGTGCCAGCACCGAAGGGGGTCATCAGCCCCAGCATTTT.

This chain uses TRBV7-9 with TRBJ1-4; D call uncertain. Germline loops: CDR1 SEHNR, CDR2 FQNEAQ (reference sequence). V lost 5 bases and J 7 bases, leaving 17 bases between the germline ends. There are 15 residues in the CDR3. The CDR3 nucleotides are TGTGCCAGCAGCCCCGGCTCCCCGCGGGGTGAAAAACTGTTTTTT. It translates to CASSPGSPRGEKLFF.